This section outlines one T cell receptor (beta chain) sequence together with its context. As yet, its antigen is unknown. This specimen comes from a study of OX40 agonist ivuxolimab in advanced cancers. Study details: Dose-escalation patients suffered from hepatocellular carcinoma, melanoma, renal cell or head and neck cancer. The group had a mean age of roughly 65 years, ranged from 23 to 79, and was less than 85% male.

TCRdb's table, derived via immunoSEQ multiplex PCR, lists solely in-frame clones and lacks some. The sample lists around 31,000 clones, over 75% occurring once. Germline values: CDR1 KGHSH, CDR2 LQKENI. V lost 5 bases and J lost 2; bases outside the gene matches: 12. The CDR3 loop spans 18 amino acids. Study-wide findings and caveats: Some patients without response likewise showed low normalized clonal expansion. Antigen specificity of clonally expanded peripheral T cells was not established.

The origin of this receptor is an adult with an advanced solid tumor such as melanoma, head and neck, liver or kidney cancer. The sequencing here drew on CD4+ or CD8+ T cells sorted from blood, taken in a trial of the OX40 agonist ivuxolimab. V and J are TRBV18 and TRBJ2-3; 11 bases align to TRBD2. CDR3: CASSKDRTSGFLTDTQYF. In nucleotides, the CDR3 is TGTGCCAGCTCAAAGGACAGGACTAGCGGGTTCCTCACAGATACGCAGTATTTT.